These T cell receptor beta chains were read from a single sample in a study of cytomegalovirus exposure and HLA in healthy donors. Clones were sequenced by immunoSEQ multiplex PCR, and TCRdb holds only the in-frame ones, with some missing. The table has about 190,000 clones, about four fifths seen once. Sequencing input: PBMCs. All receptors come from a woman in her 30s in good health and CMV-seropositive. Each CDR3 is given with its conserved first and last residue. D genes are given only for firm matches. The size entry is marked missing in some rows and otherwise reads once, few, many or a size class.

j_call clone_size cdr3_length d_call v_call cdr3_nt cdr3_aa
TRBJ2-7 - 15 TRBD2 TRBV4-1 TGCGCCAGCAGCCACACCGGGACTAGCGACGACGAGCAGTACTTC CASSHTGTSDDEQYF
TRBJ2-2 - 16 TRBD1 TRBV7-6 TGTGCCAGCAGCTTACTCCGGGACAGGAACACCGGGGAGCTGTTTTTT CASSLLRDRNTGELFF
TRBJ2-1 - 17 TRBD2 TRBV11-2 TGTGCCAGCAGCCTACTTAGCGGGAGGGCCCTTTACAATGAGCAGTTCTTC CASSLLSGRALYNEQFF
TRBJ1-6 - 13 - TRBV6-5 TGTGCCAGCAGCATACAGGGTCTCCCACCCCTCCACTTT CASSIQGLPPLHF
TRBJ2-7 - 15 TRBD2 TRBV28 TGTGCCAGCAGACCCCTAGCGGGAGGGTCCTACGAGCAGTACTTC CASRPLAGGSYEQYF
TRBJ2-1 - 17 TRBD2 TRBV11-2 TGTGCCAGCAGCCCCGGGACTAGACTTGCATCGTACAATGAGCAGTTCTTC CASSPGTRLASYNEQFF
TRBJ1-1 - 14 TRBD1 TRBV11-1 TGTGCCAGCAGCAGATGGACAGGAAACACTGAAGCTTTCTTT CASSRWTGNTEAFF
TRBJ2-7 - 16 TRBD1 TRBV7-2 TGTGCCAGCAGTCCAAAACATGGACAGGGGTCCTACGAGCAGTACTTC CASSPKHGQGSYEQYF
TRBJ2-6 - 18 TRBD1 TRBV5-1 TGCGCCAGCAGCTTGGTTCCAGGGGGTAGCTCTGGGGCCAACGTCCTGACTTTC CASSLVPGGSSGANVLTF
TRBJ2-7 - 15 - TRBV9 TGTGCCAGCAGCGTATCGCCATCGAGCTCCTACGAGCAGTACTTC CASSVSPSSSYEQYF
TRBJ2-2 few 14 TRBD1 TRBV28 TGTGCCAGCAAGGACAGGGGGAACACCGGGGAGCTGTTTTTT CASKDRGNTGELFF
TRBJ2-5 - 14 TRBD1 TRBV11-3 TGTGCCAGCAGCTTGACAGGGTTGGAGGAGACCCAGTACTTC CASSLTGLEETQYF
TRBJ2-7 - 13 - TRBV6-6 TGTGCCAGCAGTTACTCCTCCGAGGGCGAGCAGTACTTC CASSYSSEGEQYF
TRBJ1-3 - 15 - TRBV7-9 TGTGCCAGCAGCTCGGACAGTTTCTCTGGAAACACCATATATTTT CASSSDSFSGNTIYF
TRBJ1-2 - 13 - TRBV5-4 TGTGCCAGCAGCTTAGTAGCTAACTATGGCTACACCTTC CASSLVANYGYTF
TRBJ2-5 - 15 TRBD1 TRBV6-1 TGTGCCAGCAGGATGACAGGGACCCTCCAAGAGACCCAGTACTTC CASRMTGTLQETQYF
TRBJ1-2 - 15 TRBD1 TRBV27 TGTGCCAGCAGTCCGGCCGACAGGGCGTTTGGTGGCTACACCTTC CASSPADRAFGGYTF
TRBJ2-1 - 14 TRBD1 TRBV27 TGTGCCAGCAGCCCCGGGACAGGGGGCAATGAGCAGTTCTTC CASSPGTGGNEQFF
TRBJ1-1 once 15 - TRBV19 TGTGCCAGTAGTATACGTGGACACCCAAACACTGAAGCTTTCTTT CASSIRGHPNTEAFF
TRBJ2-7 - 13 - TRBV19 TGTGCCAGCTCGACAGGGGAGGGTTACGAGCAGTACTTC CASSTGEGYEQYF
TRBJ2-1 few 14 - TRBV11-2 TGTGCCAGCAGCTTAGAGAGCTCCTACAATGAGCAGTTCTTC CASSLESSYNEQFF
TRBJ1-4 - 18 - TRBV7-9 TGTGCCAGCAGCGCCGCCGGGGGGAGTAGAGCAACTAATGAAAAACTGTTTTTT CASSAAGGSRATNEKLFF
TRBJ1-2 once 17 - TRBV7-2 TGTGCCAGCAGCTTAGCGGCGACAAGGTCGTACCTCTATGGCTACACCTTC CASSLAATRSYLYGYTF
TRBJ2-1 - 15 TRBD2 TRBV28 TGTGCCAGCAGTTTCGGGACTAGCGGGAGGAATGAGCAGTTCTTC CASSFGTSGRNEQFF
TRBJ1-2 - 14 - TRBV5-1 TGCGCCAGCAGCTCGACTACGAGGAACTATGGCTACACCTTC CASSSTTRNYGYTF
TRBJ2-5 - 15 TRBD2 TRBV4-2 TGTGCCAGCAGCCACCTCACTAGCGGGCAAGAGACCCAGTACTTC CASSHLTSGQETQYF
TRBJ2-1 - 16 TRBD2 TRBV9 TGTGCCAGCAGTCTAGGCAGCGGGGGGAACTACAATGAGCAGTTCTTC CASSLGSGGNYNEQFF
TRBJ2-2 - 12 - TRBV7-7 TGTGCTAGCAGCACTGACACCGGGGAGCTGTTTTTT CASSTDTGELFF
TRBJ2-1 - 17 TRBD2 TRBV5-1 TGCGCCAGCAGCTACGGACTAGCGGGAGAGTCCTACAATGAGCAGTTCTTC CASSYGLAGESYNEQFF
TRBJ2-7 - 14 TRBD2 TRBV2 TGTGCCAGCAGGACGGGACTAGCAGGGTACGAGCAGTACTTC CASRTGLAGYEQYF
TRBJ1-2 few 16 - TRBV10-2 TGCGCCAGCGTCTCGGGAGACGATCCGTTTTCCTATGGCTACACCTTC CASVSGDDPFSYGYTF
TRBJ2-7 - 15 TRBD1 TRBV19 TGTGCCAGTAAGATTGCCGGGACAGACCCCTACGAGCAGTACTTC CASKIAGTDPYEQYF
TRBJ1-1 once 16 TRBD1 TRBV5-1 TGCGCCAGCAGCTTGGACCCAGGGGGGTTGAACACTGAAGCTTTCTTT CASSLDPGGLNTEAFF
TRBJ2-5 - 15 TRBD2 TRBV11-2 TGTGCCAGCAGCGCACGAACTAGCGGCCAAGAGACCCAGTACTTC CASSARTSGQETQYF
TRBJ1-2 - 14 TRBD1 TRBV10-3 TGTGCCATCACCGGACAGGGGGCCAGCGATGGCTACACCTTC CAITGQGASDGYTF
TRBJ1-5 few 12 - TRBV19 TGTGCCAGTCAATTCGGGAATCAGCCCCAGCATTTT CASQFGNQPQHF
TRBJ2-7 - 16 TRBD1 TRBV10-2 TGCGCCAGCAGTGAATTTGACAGGGGTAATTCCTACGAGCAGTACTTC CASSEFDRGNSYEQYF
TRBJ2-7 few 16 - TRBV4-2 TGTGCCAGCAGCCAAGACCCCCGGGCAGGGGCATACGAGCAGTACTTC CASSQDPRAGAYEQYF
TRBJ2-7 - 16 - TRBV7-2 TGTGCCAGCAGCTTAGATACAGGTATACCCTCCTACGAGCAGTACTTC CASSLDTGIPSYEQYF
TRBJ1-2 few 14 TRBD1 TRBV7-9 TGTGCCAGCAGCCTCGGCTACAGGGGTGATGGCTACACCTTC CASSLGYRGDGYTF
TRBJ1-3 - 18 - TRBV4-3 TGCGCCAGCAGCCAAGATCTAACAGGGACCTACTCTGGAAACACCATATATTTT CASSQDLTGTYSGNTIYF
TRBJ1-1 - 15 - TRBV5-1 TGCGCCAGCACCTCCGGAGGTGTGATGAACACTGAAGCTTTCTTT CASTSGGVMNTEAFF
TRBJ2-7 - 13 - TRBV11-3 TGTGCCAGCAGCCATACAGGGACCTACGAGCAGTACTTC CASSHTGTYEQYF